This record covers a single T cell receptor (beta chain). The data were taken from a study of T cell changes during pregnancy in multiple sclerosis. V lost 3 bases and J lost 0, with 12 bases in between. Germline CDR1 is SGDLS and CDR2 is YYNGEE. The CDR3 is 15 residues long. The assay was immunoSEQ multiplex PCR, and TCRdb's table has in-frame clones only and misses some. Altogether around 70,000 clones are present, just over 90% being singletons, with the ten largest covering roughly 1.4%. The sequences come from peripheral blood, collected in the third trimester of pregnancy. The TCR was taken from a female donor with multiple sclerosis, enrolled in a pregnancy study. The chain employs TRBV9 and TRBJ1-1; TRBD1 might be the D (5 bases). The chain's CDR3 is CASSAEPGVNTEAFF. The CDR3 coding sequence is TGTGCCAGCAGCGCGGAGCCGGGGGTGAACACTGAAGCTTTCTTT.